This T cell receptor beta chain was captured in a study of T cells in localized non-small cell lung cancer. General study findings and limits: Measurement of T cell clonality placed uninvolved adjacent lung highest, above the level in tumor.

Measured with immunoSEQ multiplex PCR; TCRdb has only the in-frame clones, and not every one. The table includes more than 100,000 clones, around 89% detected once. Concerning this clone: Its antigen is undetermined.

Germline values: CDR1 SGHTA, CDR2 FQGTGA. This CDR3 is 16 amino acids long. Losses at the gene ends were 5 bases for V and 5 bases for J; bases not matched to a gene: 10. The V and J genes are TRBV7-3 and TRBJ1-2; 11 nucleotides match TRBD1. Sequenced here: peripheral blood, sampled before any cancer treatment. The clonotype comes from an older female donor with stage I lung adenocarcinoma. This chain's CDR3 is CASSPTGGQGGYGYTF. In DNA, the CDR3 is TGTGCCAGCAGCCCCACTGGGGGACAGGGGGGTTATGGCTACACCTTC. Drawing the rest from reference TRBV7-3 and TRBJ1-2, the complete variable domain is GAGVSQTPSNKVTEKGKYVELRCDPISGHTALYWYRQSLGQGPEFLIYFQGTGAADDSGLPNDRFFAVRPEGSVSTLKIQRTERGDSAVYLCASSPTGGQGGYGYTFGSGTRLTVV.